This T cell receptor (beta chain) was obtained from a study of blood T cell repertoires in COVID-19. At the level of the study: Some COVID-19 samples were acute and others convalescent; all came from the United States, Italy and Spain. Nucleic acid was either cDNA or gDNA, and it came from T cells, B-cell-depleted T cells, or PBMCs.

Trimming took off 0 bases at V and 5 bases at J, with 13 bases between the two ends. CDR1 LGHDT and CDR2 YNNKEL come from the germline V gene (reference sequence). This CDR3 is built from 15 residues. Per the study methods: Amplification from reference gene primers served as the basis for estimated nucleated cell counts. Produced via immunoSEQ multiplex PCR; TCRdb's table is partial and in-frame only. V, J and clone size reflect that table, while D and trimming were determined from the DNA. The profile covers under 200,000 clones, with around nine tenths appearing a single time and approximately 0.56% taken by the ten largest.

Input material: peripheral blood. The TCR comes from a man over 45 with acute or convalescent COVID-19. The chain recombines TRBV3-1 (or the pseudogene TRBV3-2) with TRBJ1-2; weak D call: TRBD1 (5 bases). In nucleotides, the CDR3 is TGTGCCAGCAGCCAAGATTATAGCAGGGCGTATGGCTACACCTTC. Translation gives CASSQDYSRAYGYTF.